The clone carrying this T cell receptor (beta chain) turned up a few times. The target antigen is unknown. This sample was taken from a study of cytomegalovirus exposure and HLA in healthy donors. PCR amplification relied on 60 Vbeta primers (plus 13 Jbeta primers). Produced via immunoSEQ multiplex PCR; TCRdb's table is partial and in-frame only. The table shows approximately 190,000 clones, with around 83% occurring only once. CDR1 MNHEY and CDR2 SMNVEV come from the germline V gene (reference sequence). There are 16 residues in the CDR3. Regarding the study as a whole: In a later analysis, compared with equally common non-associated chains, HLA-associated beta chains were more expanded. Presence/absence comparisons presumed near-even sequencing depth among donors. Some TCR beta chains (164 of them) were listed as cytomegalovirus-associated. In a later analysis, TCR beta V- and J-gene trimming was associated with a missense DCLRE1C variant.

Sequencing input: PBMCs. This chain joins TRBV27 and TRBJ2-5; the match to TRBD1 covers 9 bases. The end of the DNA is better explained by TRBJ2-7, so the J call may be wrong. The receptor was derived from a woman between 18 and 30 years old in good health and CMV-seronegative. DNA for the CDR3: TGTGCCACCTACCCTACCGGGACAGGGAGCTCCTACGAGCAGTACTTC. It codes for CATYPTGTGSSYEQYF.